The 17 T cell receptor beta chains presented below share a single source sample, sequenced in a study of blood T cells in healthy people across ages. Then a second PCR, running roughly 7 to 12 cycles, was carried out with a sample-barcoded 5' primer and a J-beta primer mix. TCRdb re-called the 5' RACE reads through MiXCR, storing one row per CDR3 protein. The sample yields hundreds of thousands of distinct CDR3 sequences, 58% seen once. Sequenced input: blood. All receptors derive from a man aged 30 to 45 in good health.

This clonotype was counted ten times or more. This chain links TRBV3-1 with TRBJ2-5, with a possible D match to TRBD2 (5 bases). The CDR3 is 16 residues long. The ends were cut back, 2 bases at V and 3 bases at J, with 16 bases in the middle. Per the germline V gene, CDR1 is LGHDT and CDR2 is YNNKEL (reference sequence). DNA for the CDR3: TGTGCCAGCAGCCAAAGATCCCCTATACTAGAAGAGACCCAGTACTTC. It encodes CASSQRSPILEETQYF.

The J gene is TRBJ2-1, the V gene TRBV15, with TRBD1 matching over 7 bases. The germline V gene encodes CDR1 LNHNV and CDR2 YYDKDF (reference sequence). The CDR3 covers 19 residues. With V trimmed by 0 bases and J by 1 base, 12 bases remained unmatched. The CDR3 reads CATSRDLLTGAASYNEQFF. CDR3 coding DNA: TGTGCCACCAGCAGAGATCTCTTAACAGGGGCAGCATCCTACAATGAGCAGTTCTTC.

In its sample, this clonotype was seen many times. The chain couples TRBV20-1 to TRBJ2-5; D gene ambiguous. V dropped 3 bases and J dropped 4 bases, with 12 bases sitting between them. The CDR3 totals 13 residues. Germline V gene sequence: CDR1 DFQATT, CDR2 SNEGSKA (reference sequence). CDR3 in DNA: TGCAGTGCTAGGCCCAGCCGAGGAGAGACCCAGTACTTC. Protein: CSARPSRGETQYF.

CDR3 sequence reads: CSATSNWGGNTIYF. For the CDR3, the DNA is TGCAGCGCAACCAGCAACTGGGGGGGAAACACCATATATTTT. The chain joins TRBV29-1 to TRBJ1-3, with D perhaps matching TRBD1 (5 bases). V was trimmed by 7 bases and J by 4 bases, leaving 17 bases between them. CDR3 length: 14 residues. Germline CDR1 is SQVTM and CDR2 is ANQGSEA.

The rearrangement links TRBV29-1 to TRBJ1-2; TRBD1 is a possible D gene (5 bases). This CDR3 contains 13 residues. Per the germline V gene, CDR1 is SQVTM and CDR2 is ANQGSEA. V lost 4 bases and J 4 bases, leaving 13 bases between the germline ends. Here the CDR3 DNA reads TGCAGCGTTGTATCAGGGATCCCCTATGGCTACACCTTC. It yields the protein CSVVSGIPYGYTF.

The J gene is TRBJ2-5, the V gene TRBV5-1, with 9 bases that match TRBD1. Matching the DNA end better, TRBJ2-7 makes the J call doubtful. Per the germline V gene, CDR1 is SGHRS and CDR2 is YFSETQ. CDR3 length: 16 amino acids. The chain's CDR3 is CASSYGTGFDGYEQYF. In DNA, the CDR3 is TGCGCCAGCAGCTATGGGACAGGGTTTGATGGCTACGAGCAGTACTTC.

The CDR3 region is CATSIETGGSYEQYF. CDR3 sequence (DNA): TGTGCCACCAGCATCGAAACAGGGGGCTCCTACGAGCAGTACTTC. This chain joins TRBV15 and TRBJ2-7; 8 nucleotides align to TRBD1. The CDR3 has 15 amino acids. V trimming: 4 bases; J trimming: 0 bases; junction bases outside the gene matches: 5. Germline CDR1 LNHNV, CDR2 YYDKDF (reference sequence).

This clonotype turned up a few times. This chain links TRBV7-2 with TRBJ2-5; 7 positions match TRBD2. The CDR3 consists of 15 residues. Per germline, CDR1 SGHTA and CDR2 FQGNSA. V lost 1 base and J lost 1; bases outside the gene matches: 3. The CDR3 DNA sequence: TGTGCCAGCAGCTTAGTACCTAGCGGCCAAGAGACCCAGTACTTC. Translation gives CASSLVPSGQETQYF.

V usage is TRBV6-6 and J usage is TRBJ2-4; D is unresolved. V was pared by 4 bases and J by 5 bases, with 12 bases between. The CDR3 contains 14 residues. The germline gives CDR1 MNHNY, CDR2 SVGAGI (reference sequence). As DNA, the CDR3 is TGTGCCAGCAGTTCCCAATTGGTCCAAAACATTCAGTACTTC. Residues: CASSSQLVQNIQYF.

The gene calls are TRBV7-6 and TRBJ1-2, with TRBD1 matching over 7 bases. The V segment lost 5 bases and the J segment 4 bases; nucleotides outside the gene matches: 10. This CDR3 is built from 15 residues. Germline loops: CDR1 SGHVS, CDR2 FNYEAQ. In DNA, the CDR3 is TGTGCCAGCAGCCCCCGACAGGGCACGGGCTATGGCTACACCTTC. As protein: CASSPRQGTGYGYTF. Full variable domain (outside the CDR3, taken from reference TRBV7-6 and TRBJ1-2): GAGVSQSPRYKVTKRGQDVALRCDPISGHVSLYWYRQALGQGPEFLTYFNYEAQQDKSGLPNDRFSAERPEGSISTLTIQRTEQRDSAMYRCASSPRQGTGYGYTFGSGTRLTVV.

This chain uses TRBV5-1 with TRBJ2-1; 9 bases align to TRBD2. Germline V lookup: CDR1 SGHRS, CDR2 YFSETQ. This CDR3 region has 15 residues. The V and J ends lost 7 bases and 4 bases, in that order; junction bases with no gene match: 9. This CDR3 is CASVQGGGEYNEQFF. The CDR3 DNA is TGCGCCAGCGTCCAGGGCGGGGGGGAATACAATGAGCAGTTCTTC.

This clonotype has only one observation. The chain employs TRBV12-3 or TRBV12-4 and TRBJ2-1; D might be TRBD1 (5 bases). The V end was cut by 7 bases, the J end by 5 bases, with 12 bases between. CDR3 length: 13 residues. For the CDR3, the DNA is TGTGCCAGCACCGTTGACAGTCACAATGAGCAGTTCTTC. Translated, it gives CASTVDSHNEQFF.

The gene calls are TRBV4-3 and TRBJ2-5; D is perhaps TRBD1 (6 bases). Trimming cost V 3 bases and J 5 bases, with 16 bases left between them. The CDR3 is made up of 15 amino acids. Germline-derived CDR1 and CDR2 are LGHNA and YSLEER. The DNA for the CDR3 is TGCGCCAGCAGCCAGGTCACAGGGTTTATCGAGACCCAGTACTTC. Translating it yields CASSQVTGFIETQYF.

The chain links TRBV29-1 to TRBJ2-1; 8 bases match TRBD1. CDR3 length: 12 amino acids. Germline CDR1 and CDR2: SQVTM and ANQGSEA. The J segment lost 8 bases and the V segment lost 4 bases, leaving 4 bases of the junction unmatched. The CDR3 loop is CSVGTGIHEQFF. The CDR3, as DNA: TGCAGCGTTGGGACAGGGATCCATGAGCAGTTCTTC.

This clonotype was seen a few times. The V and J genes are TRBV7-2 and TRBJ2-5, with a possible D match to TRBD2 (5 bases). The V gene's germline CDR1 is SGHTA and CDR2 FQGNSA. This CDR3 has 14 amino acids. Trimming took 5 bases from V and 1 from J, leaving 11 bases between them. The CDR3 DNA reads as TGTGCCAGCAGCGTAGGACTCGCCCAAGAGACCCAGTACTTC. Its protein product is CASSVGLAQETQYF.

V is TRBV7-8 and J is TRBJ1-4; D is perhaps TRBD1 (5 bases). V lost 0 bases, J lost 4 bases, and 12 bases lay in between. Germline-derived CDR1 and CDR2 are SGHVS and FQNEAQ. The CDR3 totals 16 residues. CDR3 sequence (DNA): TGTGCCAGCAGCTTAGCGAAGGGGTTTCATAATGAAAAACTGTTTTTT. As protein: CASSLAKGFHNEKLFF.

The gene calls are TRBV15 and TRBJ2-5, with D perhaps TRBD1 (8 bases). The J call may not be correct, given that the DNA end is closer to TRBJ2-7. Per the germline V gene, CDR1 is LNHNV and CDR2 is YYDKDF (reference sequence). This CDR3 comprises 14 residues. DNA of the CDR3: TGTGCCACCAGCAGGAAACAGGGGGGGGACGAGCAGTACTTC. It yields the protein CATSRKQGGDEQYF.